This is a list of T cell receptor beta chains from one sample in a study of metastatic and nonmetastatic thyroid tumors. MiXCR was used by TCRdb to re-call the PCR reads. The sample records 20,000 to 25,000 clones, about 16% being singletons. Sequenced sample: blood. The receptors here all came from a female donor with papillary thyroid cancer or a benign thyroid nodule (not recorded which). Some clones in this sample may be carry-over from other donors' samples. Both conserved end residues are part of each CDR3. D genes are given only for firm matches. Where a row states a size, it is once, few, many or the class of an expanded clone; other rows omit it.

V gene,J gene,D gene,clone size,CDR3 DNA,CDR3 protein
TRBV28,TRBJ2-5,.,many,TGTGCCAGCAGTTTTAGGACACTAGGGGAGACCCAGTACTTC,CASSFRTLGETQYF
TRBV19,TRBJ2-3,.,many,TGTGCCAGTAGTATAGACGCCGGGACCCGGGAAGCGTTGACAGATACGCAGTATTTT,CASSIDAGTREALTDTQYF
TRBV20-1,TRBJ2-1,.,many,TGCAGTGCTAGCTTTCCGGCGGGCTACAATGAGCAGTTCTTC,CSASFPAGYNEQFF
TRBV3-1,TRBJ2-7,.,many,TGTGCCAGCAGCCAGCCTACCGGTGCTTCGTACGAGCAGTACTTC,CASSQPTGASYEQYF
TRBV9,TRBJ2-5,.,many,TGTGCCAGCAGCGCGGGGGGCCAGGGGGGGTCCCAAGAGACCCAGTACTTC,CASSAGGQGGSQETQYF
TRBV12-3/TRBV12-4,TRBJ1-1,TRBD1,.,TGCGCCAGCAGTTTAGCCCAGGGGGCTCGGACTGACGCTTTCTTT,CASSLAQGARTDAFF
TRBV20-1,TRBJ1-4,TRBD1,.,TGCAGTGCTAGAGATTCTGTGGGACAGGGGGATTTTACCGGAAAACTGTTTTTT,CSARDSVGQGDFTGKLFF
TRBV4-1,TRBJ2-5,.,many,TGCGCCAGCAGCCGCGGACTAATAGAGACCCAGTACTTC,CASSRGLIETQYF
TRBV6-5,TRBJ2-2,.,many,TGTGCCAGCAGGTTCCAGGGGGCGGGAGGCGGGACCGGGGAGCTGTTTTTT,CASRFQGAGGGTGELFF
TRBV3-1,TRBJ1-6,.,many,TGTGCCAGCAGCGTTGCCCTATATAATTCACCCCTCCACTTT,CASSVALYNSPLHF
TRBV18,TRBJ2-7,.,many,TGTGCCAGCTCACCTTACAGGGAGCGGGTCGAGCAGTACTTC,CASSPYRERVEQYF
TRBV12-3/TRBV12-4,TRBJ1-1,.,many,TGTGCCAGCAGTTTCGCCGCGAACACTGAAGCTTTCTTT,CASSFAANTEAFF
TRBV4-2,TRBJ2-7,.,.,TGTGCCAGCAGTCCTGTGACAGAATCCTACGAGCAGTACTTC,CASSPVTESYEQYF
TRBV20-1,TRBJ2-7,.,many,TGCAGTGCTAGAGTGCGGTCTGCTTCCTGGGAGCAGTACTTC,CSARVRSASWEQYF
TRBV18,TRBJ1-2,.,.,TGTGCCAGCTCACCACCACAGGGATTTAACTATGGCTACACCTTC,CASSPPQGFNYGYTF
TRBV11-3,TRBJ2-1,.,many,TGTGCCAGCAGCTTACTCGGTTCTGAGCAGCTCTTC,CASSLLGSEQLF
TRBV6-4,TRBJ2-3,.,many,TGTGCCAGCAGTCCTCAGGGAAAAGATACGCAGTATTTT,CASSPQGKDTQYF
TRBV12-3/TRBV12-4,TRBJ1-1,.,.,TGTGCCAGCACTCCCACGGGGGAGGGCACTGAAGCTTTCTTT,CASTPTGEGTEAFF
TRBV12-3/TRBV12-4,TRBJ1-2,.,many,TGTGCCAGCAGTTTTCCCCTGGGCTATGGCTACACCTTC,CASSFPLGYGYTF
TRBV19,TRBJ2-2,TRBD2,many,TGTGCCAGTAGTCGGGGACTAGCGGGAGGGAAGACCGGGGAGCTGTTTTTT,CASSRGLAGGKTGELFF
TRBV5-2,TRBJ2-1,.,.,TGTGCCAGCACTGGATGGGGGGAATTGTCTAGCGGGAGAGGGAATGAGCAGTTCTTC,CASTGWGELSSGRGNEQFF
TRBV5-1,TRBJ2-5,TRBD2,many,TGCGCCAGCAGCTTGGTCGGGACGGGGGGCCAAGAGACCCAGTACTTC,CASSLVGTGGQETQYF
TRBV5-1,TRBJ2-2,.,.,TGCGCCTCGGCCCCTAGCGCGAACACCGGGGAGCTGTTTTTT,CASAPSANTGELFF
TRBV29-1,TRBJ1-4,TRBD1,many,TGCAGCGTTGCACCCTCGGGACAGGCACTCTTGCATGGTAATGAAAAACTGTTTTTT,CSVAPSGQALLHGNEKLFF
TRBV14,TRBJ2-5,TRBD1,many,TGTGCCAGCAGCCCGCAGGGGGCCCGGGAGACCCAGTACTTC,CASSPQGARETQYF
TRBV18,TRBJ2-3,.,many,TGTGCCAGCTCGACACTAGCAGCTAGCACAGATACGCAGTATTTT,CASSTLAASTDTQYF
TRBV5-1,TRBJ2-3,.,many,TGCGCCAGCAGCCGGGGGGCAGGGACAGATACGCAGTATTTT,CASSRGAGTDTQYF
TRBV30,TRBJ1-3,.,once,TGTGCCTGGAGTGTAACAGGCAGCTTTAGCGGAAACACCATATATTTT,CAWSVTGSFSGNTIYF
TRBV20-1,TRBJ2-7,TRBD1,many,TGCAGTGCTAGAGAGCGGACAGGTTACTACGAGCAGTACTTC,CSARERTGYYEQYF
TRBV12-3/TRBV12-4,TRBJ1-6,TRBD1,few,TGTGCCAGCACCCCCGGGACAGGGGTAAATTCACCCCTCCACTTT,CASTPGTGVNSPLHF
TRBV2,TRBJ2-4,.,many,TGTGCCAGCAGTATAGAGGGTATGGACATTCAGTACTTC,CASSIEGMDIQYF
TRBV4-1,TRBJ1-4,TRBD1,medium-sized,TGCGCCAGCAGCCAGATACAGGGGTGGAATGAAAAACTGTTTTTT,CASSQIQGWNEKLFF
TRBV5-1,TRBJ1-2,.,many,TGCGCCAGCAGCTACACCCTGGACTATGGCTACACCTTC,CASSYTLDYGYTF
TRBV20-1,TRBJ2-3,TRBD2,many,TGCAGCGCGACTTGGGCGGGGGAGTATGGCGCAGATACGCAGTATTTT,CSATWAGEYGADTQYF
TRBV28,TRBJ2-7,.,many,TGTGCCAGCAGACGGGAGAGTCGGCGCTACGAGCAGTACTTC,CASRRESRRYEQYF
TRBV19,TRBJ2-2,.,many,TGTGCCAGTAGTATAGTGGTACAGATGAACACCGGGGAGCTGTTTTTT,CASSIVVQMNTGELFF
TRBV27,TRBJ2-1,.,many,TGTGCCAGCAGTTTATACAATGAGCAGTTCTTC,CASSLYNEQFF
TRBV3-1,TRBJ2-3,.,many,TGTGCCAGCAGCCCGCATCAGCAGGATACGCAGTATTTT,CASSPHQQDTQYF
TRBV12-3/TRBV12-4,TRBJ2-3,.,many,TGTGCCAGCAGTTTCTACGTAGCGGATGCAGATACGCAGTATTTT,CASSFYVADADTQYF
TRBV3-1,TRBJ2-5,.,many,TGTGCCAGCAGCCAAGAGTCTGCCGGGCTAGCGCCTTGGGAGACCCAGTACTTC,CASSQESAGLAPWETQYF
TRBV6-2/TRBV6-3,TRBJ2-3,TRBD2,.,TGCGCCAGCAGTTACTCGGGGACTAGCGGGATTCATACGCAGTATTTT,CASSYSGTSGIHTQYF
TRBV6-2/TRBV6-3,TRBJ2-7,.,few,TGTGCCAGCAGTTACTCGGTTTACGAGCAGTACTTC,CASSYSVYEQYF
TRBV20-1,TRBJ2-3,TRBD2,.,TGCAGTGCTTATAGCGGGAGCACAGATACGCAGTATTTT,CSAYSGSTDTQYF
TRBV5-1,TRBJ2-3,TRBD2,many,TGCGCCAGCAGCCCCGGACTAGCGGGAGGGCCGTCAGATACGCAGTATTTT,CASSPGLAGGPSDTQYF
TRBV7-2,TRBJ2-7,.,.,TGTGCCAGCAGCTTAGGGGGGGACTCCTACGAGCAGTACTTC,CASSLGGDSYEQYF
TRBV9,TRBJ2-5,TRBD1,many,TGTGCCAGCAGCATCAGAGGACAGGGGAGAGAGACCCAGTACTTC,CASSIRGQGRETQYF
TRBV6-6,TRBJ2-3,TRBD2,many,TGTGCCAGCAGTTACTCGGAAGCGGGAGGAGGTACGCAGTATTTT,CASSYSEAGGGTQYF
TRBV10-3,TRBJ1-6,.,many,TGTGCCATCAGTGATAATACCCTCGCTTCACCCCTCCACTTT,CAISDNTLASPLHF
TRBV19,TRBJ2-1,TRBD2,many,TGTGCCAGTAGTAGGACTAGCGGGACGTCCTACAATGAGCAGTTCTTC,CASSRTSGTSYNEQFF
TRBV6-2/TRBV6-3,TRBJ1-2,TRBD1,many,TGTGCCAGCAGTTACGACAGGGGGGACTATGGCTACACCTTC,CASSYDRGDYGYTF
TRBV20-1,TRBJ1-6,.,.,TGCAGTGCTAGTGGGGATTTACCAAATTCACCCCTCCACTTT,CSASGDLPNSPLHF
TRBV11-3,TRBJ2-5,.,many,TGTGCCAGCAGCTTAGGTCCGGCACCAAAAGAGACCCAGTACTTC,CASSLGPAPKETQYF